This T cell receptor beta chain was captured in a study of CD8 T cells in Susac syndrome. Points from the study as a whole: Susac-specific public clones in total CD8+ repertoires numbered around 17; in CD8+ TEMRA repertoires, they numbered five.

Looked up from germline, CDR1 is SEHNR and CDR2 is FQNEAQ (reference sequence). V was shortened by 11 bases and J by 5 bases, with 7 bases between the two germline ends. CDR3 length equals 10 residues. Random hexamers were used to reverse transcribe about 0.5 to 1 ug of RNA. TCRdb itself ran the immunoSEQ multiplex PCR reads through MiXCR, one entry per CDR3 protein. Seen here are 75,000 to 95,000 distinct CDR3 sequences, roughly 94% observed once, and the top ten hold 0.45% to 0.5%. Details on this clonotype: Its antigen remains unidentified.

The V call is TRBV7-9, the J call TRBJ2-1, with D possibly matching TRBD2 (5 bases). The sequenced material came from CD8+ T cells from PBMCs. The TCR comes from a human donor with Susac syndrome. This CDR3 reads CAERNNEQFF. For the CDR3, the DNA is TGTGCCGAGCGGAACAATGAGCAGTTCTTC.